The T cell receptor (beta chain) under discussion was sequenced for a study of T cell repertoires in cytomegalovirus infection. Comment on this clonotype: Its antigen is not identified. A read error may account for a junction end that differs from germline.

TCRdb re-derived calls from the reads in MiXCR, one entry per CDR3 protein. The table has some 940,000 distinct CDR3 sequences, more than 25% seen once; the top ten hold about 14%. CDR3 length: 13 residues. Germline values: CDR1 MNHEY, CDR2 SVGAGI. General study results and limits: There were carriers of CMV plus the relevant HLA, and cumulative public TCR beta family frequency identified them.

The chain is built from TRBV6-5 and TRBJ1-2; D gene ambiguous. The receptor was derived from a human donor in good health (CMV status not recorded). Some clones in this sample may be carry-over from other donors' samples. This material consisted of cultured CD8+ T cells from PBMCs, taken from culture after CMV antigen stimulation. CDR3 nucleotides: TGTGCCAGCTGCGCCGGTGGGTACTATGACTACACCTTC. Protein product: CASCAGGYYDYTF.